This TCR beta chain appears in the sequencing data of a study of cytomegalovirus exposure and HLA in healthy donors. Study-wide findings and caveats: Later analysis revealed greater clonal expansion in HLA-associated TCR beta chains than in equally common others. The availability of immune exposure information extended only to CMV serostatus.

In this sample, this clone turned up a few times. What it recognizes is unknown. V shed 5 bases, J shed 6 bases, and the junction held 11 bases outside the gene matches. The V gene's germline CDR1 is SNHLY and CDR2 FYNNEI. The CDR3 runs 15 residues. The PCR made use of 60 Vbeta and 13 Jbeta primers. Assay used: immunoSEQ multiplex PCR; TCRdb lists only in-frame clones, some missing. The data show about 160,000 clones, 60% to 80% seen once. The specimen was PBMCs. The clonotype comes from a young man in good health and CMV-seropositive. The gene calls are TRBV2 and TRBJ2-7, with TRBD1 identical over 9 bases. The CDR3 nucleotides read TGTGCCAGCAGTCCCGGCGGGGACAGGGATGGCGAGCAGTACTTC. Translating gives CASSPGGDRDGEQYF.